The TCR beta chain under discussion was sequenced for a study of cytomegalovirus exposure and HLA in healthy donors. Germline assignment: CDR1 LNHDA and CDR2 SQIVND (reference sequence). The V end lost 8 bases, the J end lost 0 bases, and 11 bases lay between the germline ends. CDR3 size: 14 residues. In the PCR, 60 Vbeta and 13 Jbeta primers were used. As handled by the study authors: Approximately 79 million unique TCR beta chains, around 10 million of them shared, were counted by a later analysis. Sequencing used immunoSEQ multiplex PCR; TCRdb keeps in-frame clones, though not all of them. V and J calls and clone size are as listed in that table; D and trimming were resolved from the DNA. Among about 160,000 clones listed, over 80% were seen once. Broader study findings: A later analysis found common viral pathogens apparently linked to several of the most significant clusters. In a later analysis, TCR beta V- and J-gene trimming was associated with a missense DCLRE1C variant. TCR beta sequences numbering fewer than 20,000 were associated with HLA alleles at 0.05 false discovery rate in a later analysis.

With respect to this clone: What it binds is not known.

V gene TRBV19 combines with J gene TRBJ1-3; D is unresolved. Material: PBMCs. The sequence derives from a male donor in good health and CMV-seropositive. CDR3 in amino acids: CASRPPSSGNTIYF. In DNA, the CDR3 is TGTGCCAGTCGCCCTCCTAGCTCTGGAAACACCATATATTTT.